These 20 T cell receptor beta chains came from one sample sequenced in a study of cytomegalovirus exposure and HLA in healthy donors. It was with 60 Vbeta and 13 Jbeta primers that the PCR ran. Profiled with immunoSEQ multiplex PCR; TCRdb holds only in-frame clones, not every one. The table records under 120,000 clones, approximately 66% of them present only once. Input material: PBMCs. Receptors were obtained from a man aged 35-49 years in good health and CMV-seropositive.

V is TRBV19 and J is TRBJ2-2, with 8 bases identical to TRBD2. V was pared by 7 bases and J by 0 bases, with 13 bases of the junction left unmatched. Germline CDR1 is LNHDA and CDR2 is SQIVND (reference sequence). The CDR3 extends over 18 amino acids. CDR3 amino acids: CASITPGSGTTNTGELFF. In DNA form, the CDR3 reads TGTGCCAGTATTACTCCCGGTAGCGGGACAACGAACACCGGGGAGCTGTTTTTT.

This chain connects TRBV7-9 to TRBJ2-1, with 11 nucleotides matching TRBD2. Germline V gene data show CDR1 as SEHNR and CDR2 as FQNEAQ (reference sequence). The V segment lost 4 bases and the J segment 5 bases; nucleotides outside the gene matches: 4. The CDR3 loop spans 15 amino acids. DNA for the CDR3: TGTGCCAGCAGCTCGGGACTAGCGGCAAACAATGAGCAGTTCTTC. This encodes CASSSGLAANNEQFF.

The chain carries TRBV7-2 and TRBJ1-1; D is undetermined. Germline V gene sequence: CDR1 SGHTA, CDR2 FQGNSA. The CDR3 extends over 11 amino acids. The ends were cut back, 5 bases at V and 11 bases at J, with 12 bases in the middle. The CDR3 reads CASSALPGAFF. CDR3 bases: TGTGCCAGCAGCGCCCTACCGGGTGCTTTCTTT. The entire variable domain, with the rest obtained from reference TRBV7-2 and TRBJ1-1, is as follows: GAGVSQSPSNKVTEKGKDVELRCDPISGHTALYWYRQSLGQGLEFLIYFQGNSAPDKSGLPSDRFSAERTGGSVSTLTIQRTQQEDSAVYLCASSALPGAFFGQGTRLTVV.

This clone was detected a few times. The rearrangement joins TRBV27 to TRBJ1-5; D gene uncertain. The V gene lost 3 bases and the J gene lost 3 bases, with 12 bases spanning the gap. Per the germline V gene, CDR1 is MNHEY and CDR2 is SMNVEV (reference sequence). The CDR3 runs 15 residues. As DNA, the CDR3 is TGTGCCAGCAGTTTGAGGACTGGAGACAATCAGCCCCAGCATTTT. Its translation is CASSLRTGDNQPQHF.

The genes are TRBV29-1 and TRBJ2-7, with D tentatively TRBD2 (6 bases). In germline, CDR1 is SQVTM, CDR2 ANQGSEA. V shed 4 bases and J shed 4 bases, with 17 bases lying between them. This CDR3 is 14 amino acids long. In DNA, the CDR3 is TGCAGCGTTGTATCTGGGGAGGTCGGTTACGAGCAGTACTTC. It specifies CSVVSGEVGYEQYF.

This rearrangement joins TRBV9 to TRBJ1-1; 7 positions match TRBD1. The CDR3 is 14 amino acids. From germline, CDR1 is SGDLS and CDR2 YYNGEE. The trim removed 3 bases at V and 4 bases at J, leaving 6 bases unmatched. CDR3 bases: TGTGCCAGCAGCGCAGACAGGGTGGGCACTGAAGCTTTCTTT. Its translation: CASSADRVGTEAFF.

The V call is TRBV14, the J call TRBJ1-2, with unresolved D. This CDR3 comprises 14 residues. Trimming left V 4 bases short and J 3 bases short, with 12 bases between. Germline V CDR1 and CDR2: SGHDN, FVKESK. In nucleotides, the CDR3 is TGTGCCAGCAGCCCGGGCCCGAGGGACTATGGCTACACCTTC. Translation gives CASSPGPRDYGYTF.

V and J are TRBV29-1 and TRBJ1-4; D gene ambiguous. Trimming took 6 bases from V and 8 from J, leaving 10 bases between them. This CDR3 is 11 amino acids long. Germline CDR1 reads SQVTM; CDR2 reads ANQGSEA. CDR3 sequence (DNA): TGCAGCGTCCTGATCGGGGAAAAACTGTTTTTT. It encodes CSVLIGEKLFF.

V and J are TRBV9 and TRBJ1-5, with D perhaps matching TRBD1 (5 bases). Germline CDR1 SGDLS, CDR2 YYNGEE. This CDR3 is 13 amino acids long. Between the trimmed V and J ends, which lost 0 bases and 5 bases, there was a span of 6 bases. The CDR3, as DNA: TGTGCCAGCAGCGTAGGCAGGGATCAGCCCCAGCATTTT. This codes for CASSVGRDQPQHF.

This clone was picked up a small number of times. The rearrangement links TRBV30 to TRBJ2-1, with D uncertain. V lost 0 bases and J lost 7, with 7 bases in between. The CDR3 has 12 residues. Per germline, CDR1 GTSNPN and CDR2 SVGIG (reference sequence). The CDR3 here is CAWSVPRNEQFF. CDR3 nucleotides: TGTGCCTGGAGTGTACCGCGGAATGAGCAGTTCTTC.

J is TRBJ1-2 and V is TRBV27; 9 bases are shared with TRBD1. Germline lookup yields CDR1 MNHEY and CDR2 SMNVEV (reference sequence). The CDR3 sequence is 15 residues long. With V trimmed by 5 bases and J by 4 bases, 8 bases remained unmatched. The CDR3: CASSARDRVSYGYTF. As DNA, the CDR3 is TGTGCCAGCAGTGCTCGGGACAGGGTGAGCTATGGCTACACCTTC.

This clone has only a few counts. The chain couples TRBV6-1 to TRBJ1-1; possible D gene TRBD1, 6 bases. Trimming removed 10 bases at V and 1 base at J, with 16 bases between. The CDR3 totals 14 residues. Looked up from germline, CDR1 is MNHNS and CDR2 is SASEGT. CDR3 sequence reads: CATTVGQTNTEAFF. The CDR3 DNA reads as TGTGCCACCACCGTGGGACAAACGAACACTGAAGCTTTCTTT.

In DNA form, the CDR3 reads TGCGCCAGCAGCCAAGATTCACAACCAGAATGGGAGCAGTACTTC. Amino acid sequence: CASSQDSQPEWEQYF. The chain combines TRBV4-1 with TRBJ2-7, with D unclear. From germline, CDR1 is MGHRA and CDR2 YSYEKL. CDR3 length: 15 amino acids. V was pared by 0 bases and J by 7 bases, with 16 bases between.

V is TRBV6-1 and J is TRBJ2-7, with TRBD1 matching 7 bases. This CDR3 has 14 amino acids. Germline V gene lookup returns CDR1 MNHNS and CDR2 SASEGT. The junction had 3 bases not matched to a gene; V was cut back by 1 base and J by 3 bases. The CDR3 DNA reads as TGTGCCAGCAGTGAAGGACAGGGTGGCTACGAGCAGTACTTC. It is translated as CASSEGQGGYEQYF.

The CDR3 DNA reads TGTGCCAGCTCACCAAACCGGGAGATTAACTATGGCTACACCTTC. This gives the protein CASSPNREINYGYTF. The chain is built from TRBV18 and TRBJ1-2; no firm D call. The length of the CDR3 is 15 residues. The V end lost 2 bases, the J end lost 1 base, and 11 bases lay between the germline ends. Germline values: CDR1 KGHSH, CDR2 LQKENI.

For this clone: Other DNA sequences of this sample code for an identical CDR3. The V and J genes are TRBV6-1 and TRBJ2-7, with 10 bases lining up with TRBD1. CDR3 length equals 15 residues. CDR1 and CDR2 from the germline V gene are MNHNS and SASEGT. The trim removed 1 base at V and 2 bases at J, leaving 2 bases unmatched. The CDR3 nucleotides read TGTGCCAGCAGTGAAGGGACAGGGGGTCCCTACGAGCAGTACTTC. This translates into CASSEGTGGPYEQYF.

The chain has TRBV11-3 and TRBJ2-3, with 10 bases that match TRBD2. CDR3 length: 15 amino acids. Losses at the gene ends were 3 bases for V and 5 bases for J; bases not matched to a gene: 5. The V gene's germline CDR1 is SGHNT and CDR2 YENEEA. CDR3 amino acids: CASSLGPSGRDTQYF. The CDR3 DNA sequence: TGTGCCAGCAGCTTGGGGCCTAGCGGGAGAGATACGCAGTATTTT.

The chain links TRBV7-6 to TRBJ2-2, with a possible D match to TRBD1 (6 bases). Germline CDR1 is SGHVS and CDR2 is FNYEAQ. With 2 bases removed from V and 4 bases from J, the gap between germline ends came to 11 bases. This CDR3 is 15 amino acids long. Here the CDR3 DNA reads TGTGCCAGCAGCTTAAGAACAGGGTTCACCGGGGAGCTGTTTTTT. This encodes CASSLRTGFTGELFF.

The CDR3 loop is CASSFFDEQYF. CDR3 nucleotides: TGTGCCAGCAGCTTCTTCGACGAGCAGTACTTC. This chain joins TRBV7-2 and TRBJ2-7, with D hard to call. The length of the CDR3 is 11 residues. The germline V gene has CDR1 SGHTA and CDR2 FQGNSA. V lost 3 bases to trimming and J lost 5 bases, with 5 bases between them.

This chain links TRBV28 with TRBJ2-5; TRBD2 agrees at 9 bases. From germline, CDR1 is MDHEN and CDR2 SYDVKM. Trimming removed 1 base from V and 5 bases from J; junction bases left unmatched: 20. The CDR3 has 20 amino acids. The CDR3 sequence: CASSLSGGWGVAGVRETQYF. In DNA form, the CDR3 reads TGTGCCAGCAGTTTATCCGGGGGTTGGGGGGTAGCGGGAGTCCGGGAGACCCAGTACTTC.